The 23 T cell receptor beta chains below were found in one sample sequenced in a study of cytomegalovirus exposure and HLA in healthy donors (dated by TCRdb to the late 2010s). Libraries were constructed by the immunoSEQ multiplex PCR assay. For the multiplex PCR, a mixture combining 60 forward primers for TCR Vbeta segments and 13 reverse primers for TCR Jbeta segments was used. As stored in TCRdb, this immuneACCESS dataset retains in-frame rearrangements with V and J assigned. A fraction of the clones does not appear; measured against another copy, unresolved V genes explain less than half of the discrepancy, and the remainder lacks a known reason. The sample profile shows roughly 200,000 clones; around four fifths of them were found once. The ten top clones hold around 3.5% of the sample. Material for sequencing was PBMCs. These receptors originate from a woman aged 55-75 years in good health and CMV-seropositive.

This clone was seen a handful of times. V usage is TRBV6-5 and J usage is TRBJ1-4; 7 nucleotides align to TRBD1. The CDR3 length is 13 residues. V gave up 2 bases and J gave up 6 bases; unmatched junction bases: 0. CDR1 and CDR2 from the germline V gene are MNHEY and SVGAGI. The CDR3 spells CASSYQGDEKLFF. The DNA for the CDR3 is TGTGCCAGCAGTTACCAGGGGGATGAAAAACTGTTTTTT.

The genes are TRBV25-1 and TRBJ2-3, with 10 bases matching TRBD2. V dropped 0 bases and J dropped 3; count of bases not matched to a gene: 9. The germline CDR1 and CDR2 sequences are MGHDK and SYGVNS. The CDR3 has 18 amino acids. The CDR3 here is CASSEYGGTSEGTDTQYF. CDR3 DNA sequence: TGTGCCAGCAGTGAATATGGGGGGACTAGCGAAGGTACAGATACGCAGTATTTT.

The rearrangement links TRBV15 to TRBJ2-7; 10 bases agree with TRBD2. The CDR3 totals 16 residues. J lost 0 bases, V lost 5 bases, and 7 bases had no gene match. CDR1 is LNHNV, CDR2 YYDKDF, per germline (reference sequence). The CDR3 region has the DNA TGTGCCACCAGCGCCGGCCTAGCGGGGGACTCCTACGAGCAGTACTTC. Translated: CATSAGLAGDSYEQYF.

Comment on this clone: The germline gene is not matched at one end of the junction; a read error may be the cause. Within the sample, other DNA sequences also encode this same CDR3. The chain links TRBV6-1 to TRBJ1-1, with D perhaps TRBD1 (5 bases). Germline-derived CDR1 and CDR2 are MNHNS and SASEGT. CDR3 length: 13 amino acids. CDR3 coding DNA: TGTGCCAGCAGCCCTACAGGTAACACTGAAGCCTTCTTT. Its translation: CASSPTGNTEAFF.

V gene TRBV2 combines with J gene TRBJ2-3, with D hard to call. The V and J ends lost 6 bases and 5 bases respectively, with 12 bases between them. The CDR3 runs to 13 residues. Per the germline V gene, CDR1 is SNHLY and CDR2 is FYNNEI. The CDR3 sequence is CASSPTPGDTQYF. In nucleotides, the CDR3 is TGTGCCAGCAGCCCCACCCCCGGAGATACGCAGTATTTT.

The rearrangement links TRBV10-3 to TRBJ1-2; D is undetermined. This CDR3 comprises 15 residues. CDR1 and CDR2 from the germline V gene are ENHRY and SYGVKD. V lost 3 bases, J lost 5 bases, and 16 bases lay in between. CDR3 region: CAISDSDYQEYGYTF. For the CDR3, the DNA is TGTGCCATCAGTGATTCAGACTATCAGGAATATGGCTACACCTTC.

This clone was recorded a few times. This chain uses TRBV5-8 with TRBJ2-3; possibly TRBD2 for D (5 bases). CDR1 is SGHTS, CDR2 YDEGEE, per germline. The CDR3 is 16 residues long. V was clipped by 0 bases and J by 0 bases, with 11 bases between them. The CDR3 region has the DNA TGTGCCAGCAGCTTGGCCCAGGACTCTAGCACAGATACGCAGTATTTT. As protein: CASSLAQDSSTDTQYF.

The J gene is TRBJ1-2, the V gene TRBV6-5; 10 bases line up with TRBD1. J gave up 3 bases and V 1 base, and 2 bases lay outside the gene matches. The CDR3 runs 15 residues. Per germline, CDR1 MNHEY and CDR2 SVGAGI. CDR3 in DNA: TGTGCCAGCAGTTACTTGACAGGGGGCGACTATGGCTACACCTTC. It translates to CASSYLTGGDYGYTF.

V is TRBV5-4 and J is TRBJ1-1; 10 nucleotides line up with TRBD1. V trimming: 4 bases; J trimming: 9 bases; junction bases outside the gene matches: 6. The CDR3 contains 13 residues. Germline assignment: CDR1 SGHNT and CDR2 YYREEE (reference sequence). Written as DNA, the CDR3 is TGTGCCAGCAGCCTAGGACAGGGGGATAAAGCTTTCTTT. The encoded protein is CASSLGQGDKAFF. The full variable domain, in which reference TRBV5-4 and TRBJ1-1 provide the parts outside the CDR3, is ETGVTQSPTHLIKTRGQQVTLRCSSQSGHNTVSWYQQALGQGPQFIFQYYREEENGRGNFPPRFSGLQFPNYSSELNVNALELDDSALYLCASSLGQGDKAFFGQGTRLTVV.

This sequence joins TRBV6-6 and TRBJ2-7; 10 nucleotides agree with TRBD2. The germline gives CDR1 MNHNY, CDR2 SVGAGI (reference sequence). This CDR3 spans 13 amino acids. V lost 9 bases, J lost 3 bases, and 5 bases stayed unmatched. The CDR3 DNA follows: TGTGCCAGTACTAGCGGGAATCGCTACGAGCAGTACTTC. This codes for CASTSGNRYEQYF.

This rearrangement joins TRBV7-9 to TRBJ1-6; the D gene is possibly TRBD1 (5 bases). Germline values: CDR1 SEHNR, CDR2 FQNEAQ (reference sequence). V gave up 2 bases and J gave up 10 bases, with 12 bases separating them. The CDR3 totals 14 residues. The DNA of the CDR3 is TGTGCCAGCAGCTTACAGGGCTCGTCATCACCCCTCCACTTT. It yields the protein CASSLQGSSSPLHF.

The V and J genes are TRBV11-1 and TRBJ1-1; 8 nucleotides line up with TRBD1. The CDR3 length is 16 residues. V was pared by 4 bases and J by 2 bases, with 9 bases of the junction left unmatched. CDR1 is SGHAT and CDR2 is FQDESV in the germline V gene (reference sequence). CDR3 DNA sequence: TGTGCCAGCAGCTCTGGACAGGGAGGAAGTAACACTGAAGCTTTCTTT. It codes for CASSSGQGGSNTEAFF.

This chain joins TRBV5-3 and TRBJ1-5, with 7 bases identical to TRBD1. TRBV5-3 counts as an open reading frame of uncertain function. The CDR3 extends over 16 amino acids. J was trimmed by 5 bases and V by 4 bases; bases with no gene match: 12. The CDR3, as DNA: TGTGCCAGAAGCCAGACTAGGGGGCGTTGGGATCAGCCCCAGCATTTT. This gives the protein CARSQTRGRWDQPQHF.

The chain employs TRBV30 and TRBJ1-4; possibly TRBD1 for D (6 bases). The CDR3 extends over 15 amino acids. Per germline, CDR1 GTSNPN and CDR2 SVGIG (reference sequence). The germline V and J ends were trimmed by 3 bases and 5 bases, with 16 bases remaining between them. The CDR3 loop is CAWRSGGAANEKLFF. The CDR3 DNA is TGTGCCTGGAGGTCCGGGGGGGCCGCAAATGAAAAACTGTTTTTT.

A few counts support this clone. Other DNA sequences in the sample encode the same CDR3. The chain uses TRBV30 and TRBJ1-2, with D hard to call. Between the trimmed V and J ends, which lost 2 bases and 4 bases, there was a span of 8 bases. The CDR3 is made up of 12 amino acids. CDR1 is GTSNPN, CDR2 SVGIG, per germline (reference sequence). The CDR3 sequence is CAWSSGIYGYTF. CDR3 DNA sequence: TGTGCCTGGAGTTCGGGGATCTATGGCTACACCTTC.

V gene TRBV6-5 combines with J gene TRBJ1-3; maybe TRBD1 (5 bases). This CDR3 has 15 residues. The ends were cut back, 2 bases at V and 0 bases at J, with 8 bases in the middle. Germline loops: CDR1 MNHEY, CDR2 SVGAGI. Here the CDR3 reads CASSYSRDSGNTIYF. The CDR3 coding sequence is TGTGCCAGCAGTTACAGCAGGGACTCTGGAAACACCATATATTTT.

The genes are TRBV18 and TRBJ2-1; 8 bases fit TRBD2. From germline, CDR1 is KGHSH and CDR2 LQKENI. The CDR3 is 15 residues long. V lost 3 bases and J lost 7; bases outside the gene matches: 8. The CDR3, as DNA: TGTGCCAGCTCACCGGGGACTAGGCTATTGAATGAGCAGTTCTTC. Amino acid sequence: CASSPGTRLLNEQFF.

This chain uses TRBV9 with TRBJ2-1; 15 bases agree with TRBD2. The CDR3 consists of 16 residues. V trimming: 0 bases; J trimming: 9 bases; junction bases outside the gene matches: 4. Germline loops: CDR1 SGDLS, CDR2 YYNGEE. The DNA for the CDR3 is TGTGCCAGCAGCGTAGGGACTAGCGGGGGGGCCGCTGAGCAGTTCTTC. This sequence encodes CASSVGTSGGAAEQFF.

The rearrangement joins TRBV7-2 to TRBJ2-5; 9 positions match TRBD1. TRBJ2-7 explains the end of the DNA better; the J call may be wrong. CDR1 and CDR2 (germline): SGHTA, FQGNSA. CDR3 size: 15 residues. The CDR3 nucleotides read TGTGCCAGCAGCTTAGGACAGGGGGGCGGCTACGAGCAGTACTTC. Translation gives CASSLGQGGGYEQYF.

The rearrangement uses TRBV7-9 and TRBJ2-3; 11 bases align to TRBD2. Trimming cost V 6 bases and J 1 base; bases outside gene matches: 3. CDR3 length: 15 residues. Germline assignment: CDR1 SEHNR and CDR2 FQNEAQ (reference sequence). DNA of the CDR3: TGTGCCAGCAGGTTGACTAGCGGGGGCACAGATACGCAGTATTTT. This sequence encodes CASRLTSGGTDTQYF.

This chain joins TRBV28 and TRBJ2-1, with 12 bases fitting TRBD2. The CDR3 length is 16 residues. Germline V gene data show CDR1 as MDHEN and CDR2 as SYDVKM. J lost 7 bases, V lost 6 bases, and 10 bases had no gene match. The CDR3 sequence: CASRLAGGPGGNEQFF. CDR3 nucleotide sequence: TGTGCCAGCAGACTAGCGGGGGGCCCAGGCGGGAATGAGCAGTTCTTC.

The V gene is TRBV2, the J gene TRBJ2-3; 7 bases map to TRBD1. The CDR3 runs 15 residues. The J segment lost 0 bases and the V segment lost 5 bases, leaving 5 bases of the junction unmatched. Germline assignment: CDR1 SNHLY and CDR2 FYNNEI. Here the CDR3 DNA reads TGTGCCAGCAGTCGGGACAGCCCTAGCACAGATACGCAGTATTTT. This translates into CASSRDSPSTDTQYF.

The chain carries TRBV7-2 and TRBJ2-3; TRBD2 matches 13 bases. The length of the CDR3 is 18 residues. The germline V gene encodes CDR1 SGHTA and CDR2 FQGNSA. Trimming at V came to 1 base and at J to 3 bases, leaving 7 bases not matched to a gene. The CDR3 DNA follows: TGTGCCAGCAGCTTAGGGGGACTAGCGGGAAGGAGGACAGATACGCAGTATTTT. This translates into CASSLGGLAGRRTDTQYF.